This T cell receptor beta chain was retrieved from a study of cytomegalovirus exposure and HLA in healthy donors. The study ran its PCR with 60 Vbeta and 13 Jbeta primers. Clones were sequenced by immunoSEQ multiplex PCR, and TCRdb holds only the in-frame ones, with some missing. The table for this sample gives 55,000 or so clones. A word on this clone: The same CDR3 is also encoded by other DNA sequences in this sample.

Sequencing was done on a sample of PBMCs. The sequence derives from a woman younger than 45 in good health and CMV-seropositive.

The CDR3: CASSGDREETQYF. Here the CDR3 DNA reads TGTGCCAGTAGCGGGGACAGGGAAGAGACCCAGTACTTC. The V and J genes are TRBV19 and TRBJ2-5; 9 nucleotides match TRBD1. J was trimmed by 3 bases and V by 6 bases; bases with no gene match: 2. This CDR3 has 13 residues. Germline V gene data show CDR1 as LNHDA and CDR2 as SQIVND (reference sequence).